The clone carrying this T cell receptor beta chain was picked up a small number of times. Germline CDR1 SQVTM, CDR2 ANQGSEA. Trimming shortened V by 4 bases and J by 7 bases, and 7 bases separated the two germline ends. This CDR3 has 10 amino acids. The sample originates from a study of T cell changes during pregnancy in multiple sclerosis. TCRdb's copy holds only in-frame clones and misses some; the assay was immunoSEQ multiplex PCR. Of 60,000 or so clones listed, 80% to 90% are singletons. The sample consisted of peripheral blood, taken in the first trimester of pregnancy. V and J are TRBV29-1 and TRBJ1-1; D perhaps matches TRBD1 (6 bases). The TCR originated in a female donor with multiple sclerosis, enrolled in a pregnancy study. In nucleotides, the CDR3 is TGCAGCGTTGGGACAGTTGAAGCTTTCTTT. This encodes CSVGTVEAFF.